This TCR beta chain was captured in a study of shared clonotypes between healthy human individuals. Profiled with immunoSEQ multiplex PCR; TCRdb holds only in-frame clones, not every one. Here the sample spans approximately 1,000,000 clones, around 78% being singletons. Germline-derived CDR1 and CDR2 are KGHSH and LQKENI. V lost 0 bases, J lost 7 bases, and 5 bases stayed unmatched. The CDR3 extends over 16 amino acids. This TCR derives from a man in his late teens or twenties in good health. Some clones in this sample may be carry-over from other donors' samples. Sequenced: memory CD4+ T cells from PBMCs. Regarding subset: CD45RA-negative fraction. This sequence joins TRBV18 and TRBJ2-1; 11 nucleotides agree with TRBD2. The CDR3 nucleotides are TGTGCCAGCTCACCACCGGGTAGCGGGAGGGGGAATGAGCAGTTCTTC. This codes for CASSPPGSGRGNEQFF. Full variable domain (rest looked up from reference TRBV18 and TRBJ2-1): NAGVMQNPRHLVRRRGQEARLRCSPMKGHSHVYWYRQLPEEGLKFMVYLQKENIIDESGMPKERFSAEFPKEGPSILRIQQVVRGDSAAYFCASSPPGSGRGNEQFFGPGTRLTVL.